A selection of T cell receptor beta chains follows, all from one sample in a study of T cell responses to AZD1222 COVID-19 vaccine. Repertoires were generated with immunoSEQ multiplex PCR, while TCRdb's copy carries only in-frame clones and drops some. The sample includes 100,000 to 150,000 clones, approximately 92% seen only once; the top ten take approximately 1%. Sequencing was performed on peripheral blood, taken on day 0 of AZD1222 vaccination. These receptors were collected from an adult in good health. Each CDR3 is given with its conserved first and last residue. Each record gives: V gene, J gene, D gene, clone size, CDR3 DNA, CDR3 protein. D genes are given only for firm matches. Only part of the rows carry a size: once, few, many, or a class if the clone is expanded.

TRBV7-3	TRBJ1-1	NA	NA	TGTGCCAGCAGCTTAAGTTCGAGGGACACTGAAGCTTTCTTT	CASSLSSRDTEAFF
TRBV5-8	TRBJ2-5	TRBD2	NA	TGTGCCAGCAGCTTAGGAGCGGGAGAGGTCACAGAGACCCAGTACTTC	CASSLGAGEVTETQYF
TRBV7-9	TRBJ1-4	NA	once	TGTGCCAGCAGCTTTGCGTCAACTAATGAAAAACTGTTTTTT	CASSFASTNEKLFF
TRBV29-1	TRBJ2-1	TRBD2	NA	TGCAGCGTTGAAGGGACTAGCGGGAGCAATGAGCAGTTCTTC	CSVEGTSGSNEQFF
TRBV28	TRBJ2-5	TRBD1	NA	TGTGCCAGCGAGGGGACAGGGGGCCTGGTTCAAGAGACCCAGTACTTC	CASEGTGGLVQETQYF
TRBV18	TRBJ2-4	TRBD2	NA	TGTGCCAGCTCACCAACTAGCGCGGGTGCCAAAAACATTCAGTACTTC	CASSPTSAGAKNIQYF
TRBV19	TRBJ1-1	NA	NA	TGTGCCAGTAGTATAGATCGGGTAGGGGTTGAGAACACTGAAGCTTTCTTT	CASSIDRVGVENTEAFF
TRBV2	TRBJ2-6	TRBD1	NA	TGTGCCAGCAACCCCGACAGGGGGAACGTTATAGGGGCCAACGTCCTGACTTTC	CASNPDRGNVIGANVLTF
TRBV7-8	TRBJ1-2	NA	NA	TGTGCCAGCAGCCCCACCCGGGGGAACTATGGCTACACCTTC	CASSPTRGNYGYTF
TRBV11-2	TRBJ1-3	TRBD1	once	TGTGCCAGCAGCCGTATCGACAGGGGTATCTCTGGAAACACCATATATTTT	CASSRIDRGISGNTIYF
TRBV4-2	TRBJ2-7	TRBD2	NA	TGTGCCAGCAGCCCTAATAGCGGGAGGGCCTACGAGCAGTACTTC	CASSPNSGRAYEQYF
TRBV5-6	TRBJ2-2	TRBD1	NA	TGTGCCAGCAGCTTGTTTTCAATGACAGGGGACACCGGGGAGCTGTTTTTT	CASSLFSMTGDTGELFF
TRBV10-1	TRBJ1-4	TRBD1	NA	TGCGCCAGCACTCTTCCCCGACAGGGGGCGGGTGAAAAACTGTTTTTT	CASTLPRQGAGEKLFF
TRBV6-1	TRBJ1-1	NA	NA	TGTGCCAGCAGTGAAGCGGGGTACCGGGGAGTGAACACTGAAGCTTTCTTT	CASSEAGYRGVNTEAFF
TRBV5-4	TRBJ2-2	TRBD1	NA	TGTGCCAGCAGCTTGTTGGGACAGGGGGCAGACACCGGGGAGCTGTTTTTT	CASSLLGQGADTGELFF